These 27 T cell receptor beta chains share one sample of origin, sequenced in a study of T cells in Graves' hyperthyroidism and ophthalmopathy. Amplified TCR beta CDR3 regions came from RNA transcripts. The primer set for the first-round RT-PCR of the TCR CDR3 was HTBI. MiXCR, run by TCRdb on the multiplex PCR reads, gives a single entry per CDR3 protein. The sample holds hundreds of thousands of distinct CDR3 sequences; over 35% are singletons and the top ten take about a third. Sequencing used blood. The source is a woman aged 40 to 50 with Graves' hyperthyroidism.

The table lists this clonotype with a count of one. This sequence joins TRBV6-5 and TRBJ2-2; 7 bases agree with TRBD1. CDR1 MNHEY and CDR2 SVGAGI come from the germline V gene. The CDR3 is made up of 16 amino acids. V shed 4 bases and J 4 bases; nucleotides not matched to a gene: 9. In nucleotides, the CDR3 is TGTGCCAGCAGTTCACCAACAGGGGCGGGCACCGGGGAGCTGTTTTTT. Translated: CASSSPTGAGTGELFF.

This clonotype was seen a handful of times. The CDR3 DNA sequence: TGCGCCAGCAGCTTGCAGGGGACAGGGTTTAGTGGTGAAGCTTTCTTT. Amino acids: CASSLQGTGFSGEAFF. The chain combines TRBV5-1 with TRBJ1-1; 9 bases fit TRBD1. The V and J ends lost 1 base and 7 bases, in that order; junction bases with no gene match: 11. CDR3 length equals 16 residues. Germline V CDR1 and CDR2: SGHRS, YFSETQ.

V gene TRBV19 combines with J gene TRBJ2-2; D call uncertain. Germline V gives CDR1 LNHDA, CDR2 SQIVND (reference sequence). The CDR3 is 12 amino acids. V lost 5 bases to trimming and J lost 8 bases, with 9 bases between them. In DNA, the CDR3 is TGTGCCAGTAGTCCCACTTGGGGGGAGCTGTTTTTT. Protein sequence: CASSPTWGELFF.

This clonotype was seen more than once but under ten times. The chain joins TRBV12-3 or TRBV12-4 to TRBJ1-2; tentative D call: TRBD1 (5 bases). The CDR3 runs 13 residues. Trimming shortened V by 7 bases and J by 3 bases, and 12 bases separated the two germline ends. The DNA for the CDR3 is TGTGCCAGCATCACGGGCAGGGACTATGGCTACACCTTC. It encodes CASITGRDYGYTF.

J is TRBJ2-5 and V is TRBV10-3; D not certain. CDR3 length equals 10 residues. Germline V gene lookup returns CDR1 ENHRY and CDR2 SYGVKD. The ends were cut back, 3 bases at V and 10 bases at J, with 6 bases in the middle. The CDR3 protein is CAISDDNQYF. CDR3 nucleotides: TGTGCCATCAGTGATGATAACCAGTACTTC.

The genes are TRBV20-1 and TRBJ2-2; 8 bases match TRBD2. The germline V gene encodes CDR1 DFQATT and CDR2 SNEGSKA (reference sequence). The CDR3 has 14 residues. V gave up 6 bases and J gave up 7 bases; unmatched junction bases: 10. The DNA of the CDR3 is TGCAGTGCCCAAAGCGGGGGAGGGGACGGGGAGCTGTTTTTT. It codes for CSAQSGGGDGELFF.

This clonotype was seen ten or more times. CDR3: CASSQVGQDYGYTF. The DNA for the CDR3 is TGCGCCAGCAGCCAAGTGGGGCAGGACTATGGCTACACCTTC. The chain links TRBV4-1 to TRBJ1-2, with D tentatively TRBD1 (5 bases). Germline V gene lookup returns CDR1 MGHRA and CDR2 YSYEKL. Between the trimmed V and J ends, which lost 1 base and 3 bases, there was a span of 9 bases. This CDR3 spans 14 amino acids.

A note on this clonotype: A much larger clone sits a single nucleotide away, making a read error possible. The chain has TRBV2 and TRBJ1-2; no definite D call. Germline loops: CDR1 SNHLY, CDR2 FYNNEI. CDR3 length: 13 residues. CDR3 DNA: TGTGCCAGCAGTGGGGGATTATTAGATGGCTGCACCTTC. It is translated as CASSGGLLDGCTF. Complete variable domain (other parts from reference TRBV2 and TRBJ1-2): EPEVTQTPSHQVTQMGQEVILRCVPISNHLYFYWYRQILGQKVEFLVSFYNNEISEKSEIFDDQFSVERPDGSNFTLKIRSTKLEDSAMYFCASSGGLLDGCTFGSGTRLTVV.

Turning to this clonotype: A much larger clone lies a single base off, so this may be a read error. This sequence joins TRBV13 and TRBJ1-1, with D unclear. Germline loops: CDR1 PRHDT, CDR2 FYEKMQ (reference sequence). Between the trimmed V and J ends, which lost 6 bases and 5 bases, there was a span of 19 bases. The CDR3 has 15 amino acids. DNA of the CDR3: TGTGCCAGCAGTGAAGTAGGGAGGGCTGGTACTGAAGCTTTCTTT. Translating gives CASSEVGRAGTEAFF.

V gene TRBV2 combines with J gene TRBJ2-2; D gene unclear. The ends were cut back, 7 bases at V and 3 bases at J, with 9 bases in the middle. This CDR3 is built from 13 residues. Germline CDR1 is SNHLY and CDR2 is FYNNEI. This CDR3 is CASNMMDTGELFF. The DNA of the CDR3 is TGTGCCAGCAATATGATGGACACCGGGGAGCTGTTTTTT. Together with reference TRBV2 and TRBJ2-2, the CDR3 gives the full variable domain: EPEVTQTPSHQVTQMGQEVILRCVPISNHLYFYWYRQILGQKVEFLVSFYNNEISEKSEIFDDQFSVERPDGSNFTLKIRSTKLEDSAMYFCASNMMDTGELFFGEGSRLTVL.

This clonotype was observed a few times. The chain joins TRBV7-4 to TRBJ1-3; 7 nucleotides agree with TRBD1. After removal of 6 bases from V and 4 bases from J, the junction contained 9 bases not matched to a gene. This CDR3 region has 15 residues. Germline lookup yields CDR1 SGHVT and CDR2 SQSDAQ. CDR3 amino acids: CASSLQGKTGNTIYF. The CDR3 DNA reads as TGTGCCAGCAGTTTACAGGGGAAGACGGGAAACACCATATATTTT.

Points on this clonotype: Relative to the germline gene, one junction end is altered; a read error may explain this. This chain connects TRBV6-5 to TRBJ1-2; D not resolved. Germline V gives CDR1 MNHEY, CDR2 SVGAGI. This CDR3 is built from 15 residues. This chain's CDR3 is CAISDSARLNYGYTF. In nucleotides, the CDR3 is TGTGCCATCAGTGATTCTGCCCGGTTGAACTATGGCTACACCTTC.

This clonotype was detected many times. The V and J genes are TRBV10-3 and TRBJ1-4; possibly TRBD1 for D (5 bases). This CDR3 contains 11 residues. Germline-derived CDR1 and CDR2 are ENHRY and SYGVKD. V shed 10 bases and J shed 8 bases, with 11 bases lying between them. The CDR3 protein is CATAGDEKLFF. The CDR3 DNA follows: TGTGCCACCGCCGGGGACGAAAAACTGTTTTTT.

Points on this clonotype: It may be a read error: a sequence one base away is much more abundant. The chain couples TRBV10-1 to TRBJ1-4; D is unresolved. V lost 4 bases to trimming and J lost 8 bases, with 11 bases between them. CDR1 WNHNN and CDR2 SYGVQD come from the germline V gene (reference sequence). This CDR3 is built from 13 residues. In DNA form, the CDR3 reads TGCGCCAGCAGTGGTCCGGGTCTGGAAAAACTGTTTTTT. Amino acids: CASSGPGLEKLFF.

The V call is TRBV4-3, the J call TRBJ2-7; possible D gene TRBD1, 5 bases. V was clipped by 1 base and J by 2 bases, with 12 bases between them. CDR3 size: 15 residues. Germline V gives CDR1 LGHNA, CDR2 YSLEER. Written as DNA, the CDR3 is TGCGCCAGCAGCCAAGTATCCACAGGCCCCTACGAGCAGTACTTC. Amino acid sequence: CASSQVSTGPYEQYF.

As to this clonotype: A much larger clone sits a single nucleotide away, making a read error possible. V and J are TRBV19 and TRBJ1-2, with a tentative D call TRBD1 (6 bases). This CDR3 is built from 13 residues. CDR1 LNHDA and CDR2 SQIVND come from the germline V gene (reference sequence). The CDR3 sequence: CASSQEGDYVYTF. The CDR3 region has the DNA TGTGCCAGTTCTCAGGAGGGGGACTATGTCTACACCTTC.

This clonotype was seen a handful of times. The rearrangement uses TRBV6-5 and TRBJ1-2; no clear D gene. CDR1 is MNHEY, CDR2 SVGAGI, per germline. The CDR3 consists of 14 residues. V gave up 2 bases and J gave up 5 bases, with 12 bases separating them. The chain's CDR3 is CASSYRMLTYGYTF. The DNA for the CDR3 is TGTGCCAGCAGTTACAGGATGCTTACTTATGGCTACACCTTC.

CDR3 DNA sequence: TGTGCCAGCAGCCAAGAGTCGGTAGACACCAAACCCACCTATGGCTACACCTTC. Translated, it gives CASSQESVDTKPTYGYTF. The chain recombines TRBV3-1 with TRBJ1-2; the D is unclear. Germline V lookup: CDR1 LGHDT, CDR2 YNNKEL (reference sequence). Trimming cost V 0 bases and J 4 bases, with 21 bases left between them. The CDR3 consists of 18 residues.

Regarding this clonotype: Since no conserved phenylalanine or tryptophan closes the CDR3, a read error is the likely cause. The CDR3 sequence is CASSFSAATRETQYL. CDR3 DNA: TGTGCCAGCAGCTTCTCCGCCGCCACTCGGGAGACCCAGTACCTC. V and J are TRBV7-9 and TRBJ2-5; D is unclear. Deletions cut 3 bases from V and 5 bases from J, with 16 bases between. From germline, CDR1 is SEHNR and CDR2 FQNEAQ (reference sequence). This CDR3 has 15 amino acids.

In this sample, this clonotype turned up a few times. The chain links TRBV12-3 or TRBV12-4 to TRBJ2-6; D tentatively fits TRBD1 or TRBD2 (5 bases each). Trimming shortened V by 6 bases and J by 2 bases, and 14 bases separated the two germline ends. The CDR3 consists of 16 residues. In nucleotides, the CDR3 is TGTGCCAGCAGCCCGCCTGGGGACGCTGGGGCCAACGTCCTGACTTTC. It translates to CASSPPGDAGANVLTF.

Remarks on this clonotype: A much more abundant neighbour one base away suggests this may be a read error. The V and J genes are TRBV20-1 and TRBJ2-7, with no clear D. Germline values: CDR1 DFQATT, CDR2 SNEGSKA (reference sequence). The V and J ends lost 6 bases and 0 bases respectively, with 15 bases between them. The CDR3 length is 14 residues. The CDR3 region has the DNA TGCAGTGCCACAACCGACGGGTACTCCTACGAGCAGTACTTC. Protein product: CSATTDGYSYEQYF.

The genes are TRBV10-1 and TRBJ2-7; weak D call: TRBD2 (5 bases). Germline V lookup: CDR1 WNHNN, CDR2 SYGVQD (reference sequence). V shed 0 bases and J shed 0 bases, with 9 bases lying between them. The CDR3 loop spans 15 amino acids. The DNA for the CDR3 is TGCGCCAGCAGTGAGTCCACGGGGTCCTCCTACGAGCAGTACTTC. Its protein is CASSESTGSSYEQYF.

The chain joins TRBV2 to TRBJ1-2; D is perhaps TRBD1 (6 bases). Germline V lookup: CDR1 SNHLY, CDR2 FYNNEI. V was pared by 5 bases and J by 6 bases, with 16 bases between. CDR3 length: 14 amino acids. CDR3 coding DNA: TGTGCCAGCAGTTTCTTCCAGGGGATGGATGGCTACACCTTC. Encoded protein: CASSFFQGMDGYTF.

The table lists this clonotype with many counts. V gene TRBV10-3 combines with J gene TRBJ1-4; the match to TRBD1 covers 9 bases. J was trimmed by 5 bases and V by 2 bases; bases with no gene match: 6. The germline gives CDR1 ENHRY, CDR2 SYGVKD. The CDR3 loop spans 16 amino acids. CDR3 coding DNA: TGTGCCATCAGTGAGGGTACAGGGGGCGTGAATGAAAAACTGTTTTTT. Translating it yields CAISEGTGGVNEKLFF.

This sequence joins TRBV6-5 and TRBJ1-2; 9 nucleotides line up with TRBD1. The CDR3 has 15 amino acids. J was trimmed by 8 bases and V by 7 bases; bases with no gene match: 14. Germline CDR1 and CDR2: MNHEY and SVGAGI. The CDR3 nucleotides read TGTGCCAGCATCCCGGCGCCGGGACAGGGTAACGGCTACACCTTC. Its translation: CASIPAPGQGNGYTF.

This clonotype came up a few times. The chain uses TRBV4-2 and TRBJ2-2; no clear D gene. This CDR3 spans 16 amino acids. The germline V gene encodes CDR1 LGHNA and CDR2 YNFKEQ. V was clipped by 1 base and J by 1 base, with 10 bases between them. CDR3 region: CASSQVVAQNTGELFF. As DNA, the CDR3 is TGTGCCAGCAGCCAAGTAGTTGCGCAGAACACCGGGGAGCTGTTTTTT.

This clonotype was counted a few times. The chain joins TRBV11-1 to TRBJ2-2; 8 nucleotides align to TRBD2. Germline values: CDR1 SGHAT, CDR2 FQDESV (reference sequence). V was pared by 3 bases and J by 4 bases, with 7 bases of the junction left unmatched. This CDR3 spans 16 amino acids. This CDR3 is CASSLLSGILTGELFF. The CDR3 DNA reads as TGTGCCAGCAGCTTGCTTAGCGGGATTCTCACCGGGGAGCTGTTTTTT.